The subject of this entry is one T cell receptor (beta chain). Its binding antigen is unknown. Within one base of it there is no much larger clone, and no base qualities were kept. Including cysteine and phenylalanine, the CDR3 has 13 amino acids. Left in the record is the CDR3 DNA by itself, 39 bases read in frame from the first base. From the germline V gene, CDR1 is KGHSH and CDR2 is LQKENI. Between the V and J ends, shortened by 3 bases and 3 bases respectively, the junction contains 8 bases. These data are taken from a study of response to subunit inactivated influenza vaccine (dated 2018 in TCRdb). Study-wide context: To follow how T cells responded to a trivalent subunit inactivated influenza vaccine, the researchers relied on deep quantitative profiling of the T cell receptor repertoire.

The research as a whole found: The authors suggested that each seasonal influenza vaccination may recruit only a limited number of new T cells.

The library was generated by RT-PCR. TCRdb records Illumina HiSeq 2500 as the sequencer. TCRdb reprocessing: public reads trimmed at Q25 with fastp, clones called with MiXCR, in-frame beta chains kept. Each CDR3 protein appears once, grouped with its most common genes and DNA. The sample table shows 500,000 to 550,000 distinct CDR3 sequences, and less than 8% are seen once. The ten largest account for 10% to 15% of the sample. The sequence is built from TRBV18 and TRBJ1-2, with no confident D gene call. This sample comprised PBMCs from blood, obtained roughly 24 months after vaccination. This TCR was sampled from a man aged 45 to 70 who received an inactivated influenza vaccine. Donor details come from another sample of the same person, matched by shared clones. The nucleotide sequence is given as TGTGCCAGCTCACCGCGATCTGACTATGGCTACACCTTC. Translated, it reads CASSPRSDYGYTF.